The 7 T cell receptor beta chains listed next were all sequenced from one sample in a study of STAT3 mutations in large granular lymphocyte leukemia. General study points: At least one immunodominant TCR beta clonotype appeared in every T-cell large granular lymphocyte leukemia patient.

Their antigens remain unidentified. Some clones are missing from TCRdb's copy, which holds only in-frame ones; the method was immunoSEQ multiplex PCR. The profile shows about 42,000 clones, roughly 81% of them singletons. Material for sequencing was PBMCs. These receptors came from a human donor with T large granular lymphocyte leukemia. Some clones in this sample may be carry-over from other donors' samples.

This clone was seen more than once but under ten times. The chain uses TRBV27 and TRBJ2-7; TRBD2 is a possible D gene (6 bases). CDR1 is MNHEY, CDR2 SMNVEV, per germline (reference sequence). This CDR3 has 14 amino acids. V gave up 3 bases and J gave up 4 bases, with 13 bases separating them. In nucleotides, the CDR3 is TGTGCCAGCAGTTTCGGAATAGCGGCATACGAGCAGTACTTC. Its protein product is CASSFGIAAYEQYF.

CDR3 in amino acids: CASSDQGTNTGELFF. In DNA form, the CDR3 reads TGTGCCAGCAGTGACCAGGGGACGAACACCGGGGAGCTGTTTTTT. The chain uses TRBV2 and TRBJ2-2, with a weak D call TRBD1 (6 bases). CDR3 length equals 15 residues. Germline V CDR1 and CDR2: SNHLY, FYNNEI. V was clipped by 3 bases and J by 0 bases, with 8 bases between them.

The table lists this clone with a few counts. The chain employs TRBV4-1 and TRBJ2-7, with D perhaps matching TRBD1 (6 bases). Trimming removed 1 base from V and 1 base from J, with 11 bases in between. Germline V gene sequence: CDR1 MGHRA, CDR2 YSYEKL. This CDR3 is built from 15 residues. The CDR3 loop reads CASSQALQGSYEQYF. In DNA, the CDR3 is TGCGCCAGCAGCCAAGCCCTACAGGGATCCTACGAGCAGTACTTC.

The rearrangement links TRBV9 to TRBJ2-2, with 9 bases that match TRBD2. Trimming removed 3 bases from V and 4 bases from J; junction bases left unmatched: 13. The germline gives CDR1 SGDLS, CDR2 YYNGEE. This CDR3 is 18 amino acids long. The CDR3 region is CASSAHGGGAIRTGELFF. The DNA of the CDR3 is TGTGCCAGCAGCGCCCATGGCGGGGGGGCGATTCGCACCGGGGAGCTGTTTTTT.

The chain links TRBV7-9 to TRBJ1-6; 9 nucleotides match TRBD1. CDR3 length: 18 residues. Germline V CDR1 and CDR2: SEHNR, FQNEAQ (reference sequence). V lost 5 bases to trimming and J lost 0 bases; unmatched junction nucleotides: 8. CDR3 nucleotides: TGTGCCAGCAGCCGTCCCGGGACAGGGAACTCCTATAATTCACCCCTCCACTTT. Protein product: CASSRPGTGNSYNSPLHF. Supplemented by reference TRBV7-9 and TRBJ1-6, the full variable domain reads DTGVSQNPRHKITKRGQNVTFRCDPISEHNRLYWYRQTLGQGPEFLTYFQNEAQLEKSRLLSDRFSAERPKGSFSTLEIQRTEQGDSAMYLCASSRPGTGNSYNSPLHFGNGTRLTVT.

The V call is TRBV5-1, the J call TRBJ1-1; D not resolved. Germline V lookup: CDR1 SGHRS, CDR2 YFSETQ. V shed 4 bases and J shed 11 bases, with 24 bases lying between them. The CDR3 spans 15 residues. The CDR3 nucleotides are TGCGCCAGCAGCCCGACCTCCGCAGTAGCCGAGCCTGCTTTCTTT. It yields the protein CASSPTSAVAEPAFF.

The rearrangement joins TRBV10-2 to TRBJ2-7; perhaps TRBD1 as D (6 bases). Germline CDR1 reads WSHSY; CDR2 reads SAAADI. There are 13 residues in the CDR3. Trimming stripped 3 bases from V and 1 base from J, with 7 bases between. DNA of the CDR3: TGCGCCAGCAGTGAAGACAGGTCCTACGAGCAGTACTTC. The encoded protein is CASSEDRSYEQYF.